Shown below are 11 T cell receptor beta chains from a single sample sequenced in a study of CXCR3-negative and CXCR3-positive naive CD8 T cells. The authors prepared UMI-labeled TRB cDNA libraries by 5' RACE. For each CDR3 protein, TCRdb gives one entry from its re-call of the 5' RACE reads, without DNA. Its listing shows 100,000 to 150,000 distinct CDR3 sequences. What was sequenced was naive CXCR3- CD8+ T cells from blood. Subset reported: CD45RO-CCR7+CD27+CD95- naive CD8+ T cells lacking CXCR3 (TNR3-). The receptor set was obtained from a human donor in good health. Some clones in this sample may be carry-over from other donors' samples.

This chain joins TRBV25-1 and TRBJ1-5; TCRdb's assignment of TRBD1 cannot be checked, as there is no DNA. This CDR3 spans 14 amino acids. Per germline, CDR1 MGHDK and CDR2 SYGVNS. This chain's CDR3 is CASSLTGYNQPQHF.

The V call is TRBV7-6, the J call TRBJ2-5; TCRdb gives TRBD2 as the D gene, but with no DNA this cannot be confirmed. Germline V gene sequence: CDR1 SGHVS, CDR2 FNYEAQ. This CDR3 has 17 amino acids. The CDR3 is CASSGWTSGGHQETQYF.

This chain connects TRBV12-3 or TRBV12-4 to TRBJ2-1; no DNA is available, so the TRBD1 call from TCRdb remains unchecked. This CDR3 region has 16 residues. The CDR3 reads CASSLSGQGVFYEQFF.

CDR3 in amino acids: CASSYRTGENGELFF. The chain links TRBV6-5 to TRBJ2-2; TCRdb picks TRBD1, but there is no DNA to check that call. CDR3 length equals 15 residues. Germline V gene lookup returns CDR1 MNHEY and CDR2 SVGAGI.

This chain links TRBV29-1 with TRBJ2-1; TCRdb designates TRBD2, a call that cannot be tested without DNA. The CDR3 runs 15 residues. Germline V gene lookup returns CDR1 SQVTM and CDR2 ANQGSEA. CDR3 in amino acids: CSVEWTSGFSNEQFF.

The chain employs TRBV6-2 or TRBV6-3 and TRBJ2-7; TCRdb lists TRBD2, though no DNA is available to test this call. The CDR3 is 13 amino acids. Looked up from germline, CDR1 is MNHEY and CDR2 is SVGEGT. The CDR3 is CASGGLSNYEQYF.

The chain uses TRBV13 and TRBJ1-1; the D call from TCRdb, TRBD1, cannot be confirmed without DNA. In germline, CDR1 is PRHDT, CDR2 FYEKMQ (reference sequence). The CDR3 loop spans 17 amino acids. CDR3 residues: CASSSGTPENENTEAFF. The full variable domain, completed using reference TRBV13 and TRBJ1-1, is AAGVIQSPRHLIKEKRETATLKCYPIPRHDTVYWYQQGPGQDPQFLISFYEKMQSDKGSIPDRFSAQQFSDYHSELNMSSLELGDSALYFCASSSGTPENENTEAFFGQGTRLTVV.

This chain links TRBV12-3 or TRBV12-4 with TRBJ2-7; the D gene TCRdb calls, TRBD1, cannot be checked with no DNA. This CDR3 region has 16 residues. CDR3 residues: CASRGGGGAGTYEQYF.

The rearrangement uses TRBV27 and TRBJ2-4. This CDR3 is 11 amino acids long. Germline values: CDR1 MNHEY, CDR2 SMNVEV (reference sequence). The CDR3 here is CASKAKNIQYF.

This CDR3 reads CATSRGQGELFF. The chain uses TRBV15 and TRBJ2-2. In germline, CDR1 is LNHNV, CDR2 YYDKDF (reference sequence). This CDR3 is built from 12 residues.

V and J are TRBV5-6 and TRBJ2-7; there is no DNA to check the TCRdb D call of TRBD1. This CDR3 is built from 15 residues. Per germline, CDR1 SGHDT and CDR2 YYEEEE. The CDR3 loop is CASSLGTTDGYEQYF.